Given below is one TCR beta chain in context. This sample also contains other DNA sequences that code for the same CDR3. This sample is part of a study of blood T cell repertoires in COVID-19. The overall study: The samples span acute and convalescent COVID-19 from the United States, Italy and Spain. In each case, the material was cDNA or gDNA derived from T cells, B-cell-depleted T cells, or PBMCs.

Per the study methods: Amplification from reference gene primers served as the basis for estimated nucleated cell counts. The data were produced by immunoSEQ multiplex PCR, yet TCRdb's version contains in-frame clones alone and is incomplete. That table supplies the V and J calls and clone size; D and trimming were determined from the DNA. The repertoire holds about 260,000 clones, with around four fifths as singletons. This CDR3 has 14 amino acids. Trimming stripped 1 base from V and 1 base from J, with 9 bases between. Germline V gives CDR1 SQVTM, CDR2 ANQGSEA. The chain combines TRBV29-1 with TRBJ2-3; weak D call: TRBD1 (5 bases). This receptor was obtained from a man in his 60s with acute or convalescent COVID-19. What was sequenced was peripheral blood. The CDR3 DNA reads as TGCAGCGTTGAAGGAGGCAGGGGCACAGATACGCAGTATTTT. Protein product: CSVEGGRGTDTQYF.